This T cell receptor (beta chain) came from a study of control samples from healthy donors and cancer patients. The V gene end was trimmed by 5 bases and the J gene end by 5 bases; junction bases not matched to a gene: 8. This CDR3 is built from 14 residues. CDR1 and CDR2 (germline): SGHTA, FQGNSA. The assay was immunoSEQ multiplex PCR, and TCRdb's table has in-frame clones only and misses some. Of under 15,000 clones listed, approximately 93% are singletons. The sequence was obtained from a man at least 80 years old with lung cancer. The source material was PBMCs. The chain combines TRBV7-2 with TRBJ2-5, with 7 positions matching TRBD1. CDR3 bases: TGTGCCAGCAGCCCGAGCGACAGGGTGGAGACCCAGTACTTC. Protein: CASSPSDRVETQYF. The whole variable domain, filled in from reference TRBV7-2 and TRBJ2-5, reads GAGVSQSPSNKVTEKGKDVELRCDPISGHTALYWYRQSLGQGLEFLIYFQGNSAPDKSGLPSDRFSAERTGGSVSTLTIQRTQQEDSAVYLCASSPSDRVETQYFGPGTRLLVL.